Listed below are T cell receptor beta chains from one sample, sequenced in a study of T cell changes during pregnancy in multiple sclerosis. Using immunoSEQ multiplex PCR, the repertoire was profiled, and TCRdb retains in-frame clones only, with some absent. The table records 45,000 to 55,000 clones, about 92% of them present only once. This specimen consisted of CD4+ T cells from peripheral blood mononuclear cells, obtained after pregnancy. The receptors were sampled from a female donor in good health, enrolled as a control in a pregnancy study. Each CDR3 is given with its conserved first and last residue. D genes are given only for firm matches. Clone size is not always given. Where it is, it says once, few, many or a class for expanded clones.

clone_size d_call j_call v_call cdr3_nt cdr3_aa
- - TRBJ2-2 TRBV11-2 TGTGCCAGCAGCCTCCACACCGGGGAGCTGTTTTTT CASSLHTGELFF
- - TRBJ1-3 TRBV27 TGTGCCAGCAGTCAGGGTGTCTCTGGAAACACCATATATTTT CASSQGVSGNTIYF
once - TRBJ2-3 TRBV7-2 TGTGCCAGCAGCGAGCGACTAGGCGGTGCAGATACGCAGTATTTT CASSERLGGADTQYF
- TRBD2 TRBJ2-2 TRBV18 TGTGCCAGCTCGAACAAGGGAGGGGACACCGGGGAGCTGTTTTTT CASSNKGGDTGELFF
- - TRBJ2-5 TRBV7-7 TGTGCTAGCAGCTTGGGACTTATAGAGACCCAGTACTTC CASSLGLIETQYF
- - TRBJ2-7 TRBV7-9 TGTGCCAGCAGCCAAGGTCGCGGGGAAGAGCAGTACTTC CASSQGRGEEQYF
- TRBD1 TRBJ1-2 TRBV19 TGTGCCAGTAGTATAGCCCGACAGGGGGCGTCCAATGGCTACACCTTC CASSIARQGASNGYTF
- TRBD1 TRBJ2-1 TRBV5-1 TGCGCCAGCAGATTTGAACCGGGACAGGGTTCGGATGAGCAGTTCTTC CASRFEPGQGSDEQFF
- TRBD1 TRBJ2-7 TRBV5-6 TGTGCCAGCAGCCTTGCTATTCGACAGGGGACCTACTACGAGCAGTACTTC CASSLAIRQGTYYEQYF
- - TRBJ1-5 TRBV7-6 TGTGCCAGCAGCTTAGCTCCACTTCAGCCCCAGCATTTT CASSLAPLQPQHF
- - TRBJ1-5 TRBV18 TGTGCCAGCTCACCTCTCCCGGGGGAAGAGCCCCAGCATTTT CASSPLPGEEPQHF
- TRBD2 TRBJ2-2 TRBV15 TGTGCCACCAGCAGAGTCGGGACTACAAGCTGGCGGGAGCTGTTTTTT CATSRVGTTSWRELFF
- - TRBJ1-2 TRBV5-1 TGCGCCAGCAGCTCCTTGGGCAGGGCAAACTATGGCTACACCTTC CASSSLGRANYGYTF
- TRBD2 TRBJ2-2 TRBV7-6 TGTGCCAGCAGCGACGGCGGGGGGGCAGTCACCGGGGAGCTGTTTTTT CASSDGGGAVTGELFF
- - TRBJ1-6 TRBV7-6 TGTGCCAGCAGACTTGGGGGAGGGTATAATTCACCCCTCCACTTT CASRLGGGYNSPLHF
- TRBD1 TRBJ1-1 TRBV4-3 TGCGCCAGCAGCCAAGAAAACAGGGGGACTGAAGCTTTCTTT CASSQENRGTEAFF
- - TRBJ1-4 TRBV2 TGTGCCAGCATGTATCGCAGTGGAGGGCGAAGTGAAAAACTGTTTTTT CASMYRSGGRSEKLFF
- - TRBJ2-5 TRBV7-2 TGTGCCAGCAGCTTAGCGGGGGCGCGAGAGACCCAGTACTTC CASSLAGARETQYF
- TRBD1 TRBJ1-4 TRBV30 TGTGCCTGGAGTGGACAGGGGAGAGAAAAACTGTTTTTT CAWSGQGREKLFF
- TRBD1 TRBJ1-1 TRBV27 TGTGCCAGCAACAAACCACAGGGGGCAGTAACTGAAGCTTTCTTT CASNKPQGAVTEAFF
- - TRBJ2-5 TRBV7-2 TGTGCCAGCGGACGACCCGGGACACAACAAGAGACCCAGTACTTC CASGRPGTQQETQYF
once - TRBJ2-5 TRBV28 TGTGCCAGCAGTTTCGGCGCAGGGCAAGAGACCCAGTACTTC CASSFGAGQETQYF
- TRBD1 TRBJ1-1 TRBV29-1 TGCAGCGTTGGACAGGGAGGAGTGAGGGGAAGGACTGAAGCTTTCTTT CSVGQGGVRGRTEAFF
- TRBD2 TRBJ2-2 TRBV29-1 TGCAGCGTTGCGGGGGGTGGGGTCACCGGGGAGCTGTTTTTT CSVAGGGVTGELFF